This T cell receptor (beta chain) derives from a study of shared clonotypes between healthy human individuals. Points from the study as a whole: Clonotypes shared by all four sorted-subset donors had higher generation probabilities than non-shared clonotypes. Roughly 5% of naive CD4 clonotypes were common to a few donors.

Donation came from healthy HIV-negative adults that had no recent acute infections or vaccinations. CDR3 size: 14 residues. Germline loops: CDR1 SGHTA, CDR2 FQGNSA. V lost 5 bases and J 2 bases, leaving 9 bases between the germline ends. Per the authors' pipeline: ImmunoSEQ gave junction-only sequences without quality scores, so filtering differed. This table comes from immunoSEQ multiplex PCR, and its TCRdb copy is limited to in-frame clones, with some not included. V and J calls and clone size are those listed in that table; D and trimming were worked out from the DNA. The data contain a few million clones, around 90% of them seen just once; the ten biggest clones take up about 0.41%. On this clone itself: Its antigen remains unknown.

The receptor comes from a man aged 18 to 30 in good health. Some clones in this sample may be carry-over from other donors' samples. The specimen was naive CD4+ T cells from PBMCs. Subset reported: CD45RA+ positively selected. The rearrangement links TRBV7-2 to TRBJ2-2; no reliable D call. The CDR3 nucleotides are TGTGCCAGCAGCCCGTGGATTAACACCGGGGAGCTGTTTTTT. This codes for CASSPWINTGELFF.